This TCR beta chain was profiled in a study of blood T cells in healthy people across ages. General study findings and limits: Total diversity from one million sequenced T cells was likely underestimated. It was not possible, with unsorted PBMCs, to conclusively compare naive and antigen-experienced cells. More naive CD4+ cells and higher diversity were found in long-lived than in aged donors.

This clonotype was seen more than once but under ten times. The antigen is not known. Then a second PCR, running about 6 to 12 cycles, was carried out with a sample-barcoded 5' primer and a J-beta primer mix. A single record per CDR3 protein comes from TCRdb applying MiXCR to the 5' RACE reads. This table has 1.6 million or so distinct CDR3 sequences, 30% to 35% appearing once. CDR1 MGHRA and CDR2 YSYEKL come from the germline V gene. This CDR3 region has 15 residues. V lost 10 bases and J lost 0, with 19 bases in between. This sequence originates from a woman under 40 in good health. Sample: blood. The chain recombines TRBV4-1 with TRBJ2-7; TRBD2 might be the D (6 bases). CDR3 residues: CATCHRDSLSYEQYF. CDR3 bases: TGCGCCACGTGCCACCGGGACTCACTCTCCTACGAGCAGTACTTC.